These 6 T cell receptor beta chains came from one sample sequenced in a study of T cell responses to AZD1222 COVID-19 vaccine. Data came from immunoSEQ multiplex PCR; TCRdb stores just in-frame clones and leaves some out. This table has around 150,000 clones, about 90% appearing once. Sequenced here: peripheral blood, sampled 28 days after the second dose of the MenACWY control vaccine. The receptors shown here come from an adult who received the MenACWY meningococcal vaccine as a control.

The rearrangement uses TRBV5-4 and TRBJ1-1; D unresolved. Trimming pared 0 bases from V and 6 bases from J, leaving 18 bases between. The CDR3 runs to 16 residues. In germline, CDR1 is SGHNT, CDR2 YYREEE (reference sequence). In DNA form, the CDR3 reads TGTGCCAGCAGCTTGGATGGGATTCTAGCGGGCGCTGAAGCTTTCTTT. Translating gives CASSLDGILAGAEAFF.

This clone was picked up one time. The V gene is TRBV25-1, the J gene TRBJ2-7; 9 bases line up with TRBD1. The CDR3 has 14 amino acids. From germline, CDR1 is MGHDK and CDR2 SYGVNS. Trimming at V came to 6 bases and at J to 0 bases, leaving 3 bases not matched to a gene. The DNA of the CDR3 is TGTGCCAGCAGGTGGACAGGGGTCTCCTACGAGCAGTACTTC. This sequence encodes CASRWTGVSYEQYF.

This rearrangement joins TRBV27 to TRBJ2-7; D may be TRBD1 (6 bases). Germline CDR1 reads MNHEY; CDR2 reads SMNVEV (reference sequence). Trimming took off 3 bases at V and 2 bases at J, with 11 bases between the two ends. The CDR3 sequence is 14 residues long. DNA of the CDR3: TGTGCCAGCAGTTTGGGGGACACAACCTACGAGCAGTACTTC. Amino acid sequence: CASSLGDTTYEQYF.

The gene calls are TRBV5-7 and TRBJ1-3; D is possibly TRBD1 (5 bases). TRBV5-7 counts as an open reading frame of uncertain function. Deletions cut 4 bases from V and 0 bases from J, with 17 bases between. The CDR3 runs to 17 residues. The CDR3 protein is CASSPISWGSSGNTIYF. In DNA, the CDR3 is TGTGCCAGCAGCCCTATCTCGTGGGGGAGCTCTGGAAACACCATATATTTT.

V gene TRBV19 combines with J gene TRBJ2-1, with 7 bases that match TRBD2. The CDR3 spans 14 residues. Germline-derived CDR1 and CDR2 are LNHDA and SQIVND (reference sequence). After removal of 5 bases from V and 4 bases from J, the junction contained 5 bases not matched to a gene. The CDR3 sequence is CASSRLAEYNEQFF. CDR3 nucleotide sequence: TGTGCCAGTAGTCGGCTAGCGGAGTACAATGAGCAGTTCTTC.

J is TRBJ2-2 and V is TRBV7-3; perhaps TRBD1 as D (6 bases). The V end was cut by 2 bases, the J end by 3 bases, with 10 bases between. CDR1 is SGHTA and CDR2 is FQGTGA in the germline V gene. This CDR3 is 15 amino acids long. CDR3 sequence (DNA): TGTGCCAGCAGCTTATACAGGGCCGACACCGGGGAGCTGTTTTTT. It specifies CASSLYRADTGELFF.